This T cell receptor (beta chain) comes out of a study of T-cell reconstitution after alpha-beta-depleted transplantation in children. Unique molecular identifiers were used to barcode this TCRbeta library. Each CDR3 protein gets one entry after TCRdb re-called the PCR reads with MiXCR. The data hold some 490,000 distinct CDR3 sequences, with about 12% observed a single time. CDR1 and CDR2 (germline): MNHEY, SVGEGT. Trimming removed 2 bases from V and 5 bases from J; junction bases left unmatched: 6. This CDR3 region has 14 residues. This clonotype was recorded a few times. The clonotype comes from a human donor who donated a stem cell graft to a child with combined immunodeficiency. J is TRBJ2-7 and V is TRBV6-2 or TRBV6-3, with TRBD2 matching over 7 bases. The source was PBMCs from the stem cell graft donor, collected from the stem cell graft. The DNA of the CDR3 is TGTGCCAGCAGTTACGGGCCTAGCGGTCACGAGCAGTACTTC. Translation: CASSYGPSGHEQYF.